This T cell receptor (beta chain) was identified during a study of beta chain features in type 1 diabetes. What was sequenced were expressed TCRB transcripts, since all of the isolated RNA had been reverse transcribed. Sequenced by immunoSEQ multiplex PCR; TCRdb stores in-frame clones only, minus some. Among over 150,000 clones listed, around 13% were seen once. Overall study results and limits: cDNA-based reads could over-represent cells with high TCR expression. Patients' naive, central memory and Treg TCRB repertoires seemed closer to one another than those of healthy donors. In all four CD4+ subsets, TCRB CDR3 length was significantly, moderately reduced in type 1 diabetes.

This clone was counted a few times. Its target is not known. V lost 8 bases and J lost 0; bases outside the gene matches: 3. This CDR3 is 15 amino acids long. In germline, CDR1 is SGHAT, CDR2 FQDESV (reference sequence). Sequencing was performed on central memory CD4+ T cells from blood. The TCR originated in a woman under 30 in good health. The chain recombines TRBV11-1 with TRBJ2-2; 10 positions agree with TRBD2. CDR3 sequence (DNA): TGTGCCAGCCGTACTAGCGGGGCGAACACCGGGGAGCTGTTTTTT. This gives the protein CASRTSGANTGELFF.